Here is one T cell receptor (beta chain) with its context. An end of the junction differs from the germline gene, which may be a read error. Assay: immunoSEQ multiplex PCR; the TCRdb copy retains only in-frame clones and omits some. The sample records around 330,000 clones, under 95% being singletons. This specimen comes from a study of blood T cell repertoires in COVID-19. As for the study in general: Donors in the United States, Italy and Spain gave samples during acute or convalescent COVID-19. The cDNA or gDNA used as material had been derived from T cells, B-cell-depleted T cells, or PBMCs.

Researchers sorted participants into cohorts using their self-reported clinical history. Recovered Cohort 3 donors showed two negative PCRs, clearance, or symptom resolution. This CDR3 contains 13 residues. Germline V CDR1 and CDR2: SGHTA, FQGNSA. The genes are TRBV7-2 and TRBJ1-5; D gene unclear. Sequences were obtained from PBMCs or T cells enriched from blood (not recorded which). This sequence was found in a man aged 60 to 75 who had recovered from COVID-19. CDR3 region: CASSLDSIQPQHF. The CDR3 region has the DNA TGTGCCAGCAGCTTAGACAGCATTCAGCCCCAGCATTTT.